A selection of T cell receptor beta chains follows, all from one sample in a study of blood T cell repertoires in COVID-19. Assay used: immunoSEQ multiplex PCR; TCRdb lists only in-frame clones, some missing. The sample has 190,000 or so clones; about 85% are singletons. Sequences were obtained from peripheral blood. The receptors come from a woman over 75 with acute or convalescent COVID-19. Each CDR3 is given with its conserved first and last residue. The D gene is left open where the match is weak. Clone size appears in some rows only: once, few, many, or a class for an expanded clone.

NA	TRBJ2-2	TRBV5-4	TRBD2	CASSLAGGADTGELFF	TGTGCCAGCAGCTTGGCCGGGGGGGCGGACACCGGGGAGCTGTTTTTT
few	TRBJ2-1	TRBV2	TRBD1	CASKMDRDNEQFF	TGTGCCAGCAAGATGGACAGGGACAATGAGCAGTTCTTC
NA	TRBJ1-6	TRBV5-4	NA	CASSLASGLGSPLHF	TGTGCCAGCAGCTTGGCTTCGGGGTTGGGATCACCCCTCCACTTT
NA	TRBJ2-1	TRBV7-3	TRBD2	CASSLERGNEQFF	TGTGCCAGCAGCTTAGAGCGGGGCAATGAGCAGTTCTTC
NA	TRBJ1-5	TRBV19	NA	CASSIAGGSQPQHF	TGTGCCAGTAGTATAGCCGGGGGAAGTCAGCCCCAGCATTTT
NA	TRBJ1-4	TRBV4-3	TRBD1	CASSQDRTGYNEKLFF	TGCGCCAGCAGCCAAGATAGGACAGGCTACAATGAAAAACTGTTTTTT
NA	TRBJ2-1	TRBV4-1	NA	CASSQDWSGRNEQFF	TGCGCCAGCAGCCAAGATTGGTCTGGGCGCAATGAGCAGTTCTTC
NA	TRBJ2-5	TRBV4-1	TRBD1	CASSQGTPGTGKETQYF	TGCGCCAGCAGCCAAGGGACACCCGGGACAGGGAAAGAGACCCAGTACTTC
NA	TRBJ1-1	TRBV6-5	TRBD1	CASNRGQGSEAFF	TGTGCCAGCAATAGAGGACAGGGAAGTGAAGCTTTCTTT
NA	TRBJ2-1	TRBV6-4	TRBD1	CASRGQASYNEQFF	TGTGCCAGCAGGGGACAGGCCTCCTACAATGAGCAGTTCTTC
NA	TRBJ2-7	TRBV11-2	NA	CASSLGHSNYEQYF	TGTGCCAGCAGCTTAGGGCACAGTAACTACGAGCAGTACTTC
NA	TRBJ2-7	TRBV2	TRBD2	CASSEVLSGGESEQYF	TGTGCCAGCAGTGAAGTTCTATCGGGAGGGGAGAGCGAGCAGTACTTC
NA	TRBJ1-2	TRBV28	TRBD1	CASSLGQGTSGYTF	TGTGCCAGCAGTTTAGGACAGGGAACTAGCGGCTACACCTTC
NA	TRBJ1-5	TRBV7-2	TRBD1	CASSTNTGGRGSQHF	TGTGCCAGCAGCACCAATACAGGGGGGAGAGGTTCCCAGCATTTT
NA	TRBJ2-3	TRBV24-1	NA	CATGRGSTDTQYF	TGTGCCACCGGCAGGGGAAGCACAGATACGCAGTATTTT
NA	TRBJ1-2	TRBV5-4	NA	CASSLGAGIESYGYTF	TGTGCCAGCAGCTTGGGGGCAGGGATCGAGAGCTATGGCTACACCTTC
NA	TRBJ1-2	TRBV19	TRBD1	CASSGTAPPYGYTF	TGTGCCAGTAGTGGGACAGCTCCACCCTATGGCTACACCTTC
NA	TRBJ2-7	TRBV27	NA	CASSLGSEQYF	TGTGCCAGCAGTTTGGGGAGCGAGCAGTACTTC
NA	TRBJ2-2	TRBV5-6	TRBD2	CASSHTLKGLAGTGELFF	TGTGCCAGCAGCCATACCTTAAAAGGACTAGCCGGCACCGGGGAGCTGTTTTTT
NA	TRBJ2-7	TRBV2	NA	CASRDLSGREQYF	TGTGCCAGCAGGGATCTGAGCGGCCGCGAGCAGTACTTC
NA	TRBJ2-1	TRBV6-2/TRBV6-3	NA	CASSYRTVSSYNEQFF	TGTGCCAGCAGTTACCGGACTGTGAGCTCCTACAATGAGCAGTTCTTC
NA	TRBJ2-5	TRBV6-4	NA	CASSGRDTQETQYF	TGTGCCAGCAGTGGCCGGGACACCCAAGAGACCCAGTACTTC
NA	TRBJ2-7	TRBV7-8	NA	CASSLIQVSYEQYF	TGTGCCAGCAGCTTAATCCAGGTTTCCTACGAGCAGTACTTC
NA	TRBJ1-4	TRBV10-3	TRBD1	CAISESRTGTGHEKLFF	TGTGCCATCAGTGAGTCACGGACAGGGACTGGACATGAAAAACTGTTTTTT
NA	TRBJ2-3	TRBV3-1/TRBV3-2	NA	CASSQDRSRAYTDTQYF	TGTGCCAGCAGCCAAGATCGTAGCAGGGCATACACAGATACGCAGTATTTT
NA	TRBJ2-3	TRBV27	TRBD2	CASSLSHGTSGRNTQYF	TGTGCCAGCAGTTTGTCTCACGGGACTAGCGGGAGAAATACGCAGTATTTT
NA	TRBJ2-7	TRBV6-1	TRBD1	CASSDRQGATYEQYF	TGTGCCAGCAGTGATCGACAGGGGGCAACCTACGAGCAGTACTTC
NA	TRBJ1-2	TRBV12-3/TRBV12-4	TRBD1	CASSWGQGRGYTF	TGTGCCAGCAGTTGGGGACAGGGTAGGGGCTACACCTTC
NA	TRBJ1-2	TRBV9	NA	CASSEGSGFRGYTF	TGTGCCAGCAGCGAGGGTTCAGGGTTTAGGGGCTACACCTTC
NA	TRBJ1-3	TRBV30	NA	CAWSPTVAGNTIYF	TGTGCCTGGAGCCCGACAGTAGCTGGAAACACCATATATTTT
few	TRBJ2-1	TRBV7-2	NA	CASSSGGFYNEQFF	TGTGCCAGCAGCTCAGGGGGGTTCTACAATGAGCAGTTCTTC
NA	TRBJ1-5	TRBV16	NA	CASSPRYDTNQPQHF	TGTGCCAGCAGCCCCCGTTATGACACCAATCAGCCCCAGCATTTT
NA	TRBJ1-5	TRBV7-2	NA	CASSLRERQPQHF	TGTGCCAGCAGCCTTCGGGAGAGACAGCCCCAGCATTTT
NA	TRBJ2-7	TRBV5-1	TRBD2	CASSLGRGGSSYEQYF	TGCGCCAGCAGCTTGGGCCGGGGGGGGAGCTCCTACGAGCAGTACTTC
NA	TRBJ2-7	TRBV11-3	NA	CASSLGGSDGSEQYF	TGTGCCAGCAGCTTAGGAGGGTCTGATGGGTCCGAGCAGTACTTC
NA	TRBJ2-2	TRBV28	NA	CASSRTRTGELFF	TGTGCCAGCAGCCGAACTAGGACCGGGGAGCTGTTTTTT
NA	TRBJ2-1	TRBV19	TRBD2	CASSISLATAYNEQFF	TGTGCCAGTAGTATATCACTAGCGACCGCTTACAATGAGCAGTTCTTC
once	TRBJ2-3	TRBV3-1/TRBV3-2	NA	CASSQDKIDTQYF	TGTGCCAGCAGCCAAGATAAAATAGATACGCAGTATTTT
once	TRBJ2-1	TRBV4-3	TRBD2	CASSPRPPSGNNEQFF	TGCGCCAGCAGCCCCCGCCCTCCTAGCGGAAACAATGAGCAGTTCTTC